This TCR beta chain appears in the sequencing data of a study of blood T cell repertoires in COVID-19. On the study more broadly: Specimens from acute and convalescent COVID-19 originated in the United States, Italy and Spain. Sources were T cells, B-cell-depleted T cells, or PBMCs; the material itself was cDNA or gDNA.

Authors' data handling: Reference gene primer amplification in the assay estimated nucleated cell counts. Here immunoSEQ multiplex PCR was the method, and the copy in TCRdb shows in-frame clones only, minus some. V, J and clone size derive from that table, while D and trimming were established from the DNA sequence. Of tens of thousands of clones in the sample, more than 75% are singletons; the top ten hold 13%. This clone has more than one count but fewer than ten. CDR1 and CDR2 (germline): SGHVS, FQNEAQ. J gave up 4 bases and V 8 bases, and 11 bases lay outside the gene matches. The CDR3 spans 14 residues.

The origin of this receptor is a woman between 65 and 79 years old in a cohort sampled during active COVID-19. The sequenced sample consisted of peripheral blood. The rearrangement links TRBV7-8 to TRBJ2-7; 7 bases agree with TRBD2. The CDR3 nucleotides read TGTGCCAGCGGCCCTTGGGCTAGCGGATACGAGCAGTACTTC. As protein: CASGPWASGYEQYF.